The clone carrying this TCR beta chain was counted at least ten times. The antigen is undetermined. With 10-nucleotide random UMIs, 5'RACE was used to make the cDNA. Every sequencing run returned over 190 million TCR-beta sequences, which were derived from 15-18 subjects. TCRdb re-called the 5' RACE reads with MiXCR, one entry per CDR3 protein. The profile shows over 60,000 distinct CDR3 sequences, approximately 5% of them singletons. This entry comes from a study of neurological immune-mediated disorders. Looking at the study overall: Multiple sclerosis patients (n ≈ 34) included around 30 with relapsing-remitting and 3 with secondary progressive disease. Study-wide points: Multiple sclerosis was found to have the least TCR clonal expansion, below healthy controls, and HTLV-1-associated myelopathy the most.

V lost 5 bases and J 6 bases, leaving 20 bases between the germline ends. The CDR3 is 16 residues long. The chain employs TRBV12-3 or TRBV12-4 and TRBJ2-1, with TRBD2 as a possible D gene (5 bases). The clonotype was recovered from a woman aged 25 to 39 with multiple sclerosis. Sequencing was performed on PBMCs. CDR3 DNA: TGTGCCAGCAGTCCCACGGGGAGCGAGGGCCTCAATGAGCAGTTCTTC. It encodes CASSPTGSEGLNEQFF.